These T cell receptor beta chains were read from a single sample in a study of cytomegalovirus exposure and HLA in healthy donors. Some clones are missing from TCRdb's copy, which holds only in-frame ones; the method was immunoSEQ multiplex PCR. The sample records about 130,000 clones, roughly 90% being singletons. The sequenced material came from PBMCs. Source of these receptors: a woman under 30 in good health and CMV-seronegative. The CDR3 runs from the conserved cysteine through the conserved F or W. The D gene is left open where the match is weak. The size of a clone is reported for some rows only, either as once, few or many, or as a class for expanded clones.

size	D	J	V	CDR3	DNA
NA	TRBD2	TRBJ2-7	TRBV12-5	CASGFGLAGGHSYEQYF	TGTGCTAGTGGTTTTGGACTAGCGGGAGGCCACTCCTACGAGCAGTACTTC
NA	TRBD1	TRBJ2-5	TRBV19	CASRPGTGIRETQYF	TGTGCCAGTAGGCCCGGGACAGGGATACGAGAGACCCAGTACTTC
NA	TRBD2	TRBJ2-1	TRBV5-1	CASSLLAGGTPEQFF	TGCGCCAGCAGCTTACTAGCGGGAGGAACCCCGGAGCAGTTCTTC
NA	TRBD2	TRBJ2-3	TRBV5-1	CASSLAGGAPDTQYF	TGCGCCAGCAGCTTAGCGGGAGGGGCACCGGATACGCAGTATTTT
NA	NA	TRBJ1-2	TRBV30	CAWSASYRALANYGYTF	TGTGCCTGGAGCGCGTCTTACAGGGCGTTAGCTAACTATGGCTACACCTTC
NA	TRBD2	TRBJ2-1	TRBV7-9	CASSLVLAGADEQFF	TGTGCCAGCAGCTTAGTTTTAGCGGGAGCGGATGAGCAGTTCTTC
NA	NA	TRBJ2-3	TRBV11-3	CASSLGRGRSTDTQYF	TGTGCCAGCAGCTTAGGGAGGGGACGGAGCACAGATACGCAGTATTTT
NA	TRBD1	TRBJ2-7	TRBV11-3	CASSTGGQVYEQYF	TGTGCCAGCAGCACTGGGGGACAGGTCTACGAGCAGTACTTC
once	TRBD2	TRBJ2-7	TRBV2	CASRMLAGATYEQYF	TGTGCCAGCAGGATGCTAGCGGGAGCAACATACGAGCAGTACTTC
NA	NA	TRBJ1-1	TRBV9	CASSGGDGPPNTEAFF	TGTGCCAGCAGCGGGGGAGATGGACCTCCCAACACTGAAGCTTTCTTT
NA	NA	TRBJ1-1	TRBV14	CASSPTSTEAFF	TGTGCCAGCAGCCCGACATCCACTGAAGCTTTCTTT
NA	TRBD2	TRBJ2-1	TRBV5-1	CASSPGLAGVRGRREQFF	TGCGCCAGCAGCCCGGGACTAGCGGGAGTAAGAGGTCGGCGTGAGCAGTTCTTC
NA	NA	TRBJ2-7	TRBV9	CASSAQNVDEQYF	TGTGCCAGCAGCGCACAGAATGTGGACGAGCAGTACTTC
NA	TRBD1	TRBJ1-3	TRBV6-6	CASSLQGARGNTIYF	TGTGCCAGCAGCCTACAGGGGGCGAGGGGAAACACCATATATTTT
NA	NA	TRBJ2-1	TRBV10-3	CAISLASQDEQFF	TGTGCCATCAGCCTAGCTTCCCAGGATGAGCAGTTCTTC
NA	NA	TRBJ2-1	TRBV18	CASSPDIPEFYSYNEQFF	TGTGCCAGCTCACCAGATATACCCGAGTTCTACTCCTACAATGAGCAGTTCTTC
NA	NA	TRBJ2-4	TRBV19	CASSRAGMAKNIQYF	TGTGCCAGTAGCCGAGCCGGGATGGCCAAAAACATTCAGTACTTC
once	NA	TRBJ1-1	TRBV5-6	CASSLTPGGKDTEAFF	TGTGCCAGCAGCTTGACTCCGGGGGGGAAGGACACTGAAGCTTTCTTT
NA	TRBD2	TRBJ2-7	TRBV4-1	CASSQDPERAGANEQYF	TGCGCCAGCAGCCAAGACCCAGAGCGGGCGGGAGCCAACGAGCAGTACTTC
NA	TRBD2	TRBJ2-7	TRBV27	CASRVGLAGAGGEQYF	TGTGCCAGCAGGGTGGGACTAGCGGGAGCAGGTGGCGAGCAGTACTTC
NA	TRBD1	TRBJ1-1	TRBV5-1	CASSWSRDRKTEAFF	TGCGCCAGCAGCTGGTCCCGGGACAGAAAGACTGAAGCTTTCTTT
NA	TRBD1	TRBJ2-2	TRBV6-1	CASREQGNRELFF	TGTGCCAGCAGGGAACAGGGGAACCGGGAGCTGTTTTTT
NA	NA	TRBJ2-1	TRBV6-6	CASKLQQGSAYNEQFF	TGTGCCAGCAAGTTACAGCAGGGGTCAGCCTACAATGAGCAGTTCTTC
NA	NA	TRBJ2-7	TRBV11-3	CASSFGTGLEQYF	TGTGCCAGCAGCTTCGGGACTGGTCTCGAGCAGTACTTC
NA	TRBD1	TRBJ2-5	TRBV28	CASSLPGQGQTQYF	TGTGCCAGCAGTCTGCCGGGACAGGGCCAGACCCAGTACTTC
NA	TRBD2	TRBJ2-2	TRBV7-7	CASSLGPAGGINTGELFF	TGTGCTAGCAGCTTAGGTCCAGCGGGAGGAATTAACACCGGGGAGCTGTTTTTT
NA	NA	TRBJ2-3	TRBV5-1	CASSLETGRGVDTQYF	TGCGCCAGCAGCTTGGAAACAGGGAGGGGTGTTGATACGCAGTATTTT
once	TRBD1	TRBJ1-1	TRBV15	CATSIQGRPRAFF	TGTGCCACCAGCATACAGGGGCGACCCCGAGCTTTCTTT
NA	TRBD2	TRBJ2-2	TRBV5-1	CASSLLAGVNTGELFF	TGCGCCAGCAGCTTACTAGCGGGAGTTAACACCGGGGAGCTGTTTTTT
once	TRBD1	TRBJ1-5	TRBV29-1	CSVQTGTSNQPQHF	TGCAGCGTCCAGACAGGGACAAGCAATCAGCCCCAGCATTTT
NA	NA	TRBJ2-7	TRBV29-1	CSVRRGSWDEQYF	TGCAGCGTTCGTAGGGGATCGTGGGACGAGCAGTACTTC
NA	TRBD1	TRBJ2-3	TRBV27	CASSLAGGGTDTQYF	TGTGCCAGCAGTTTGGCAGGGGGCGGCACAGATACGCAGTATTTT
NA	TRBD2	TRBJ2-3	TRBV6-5	CASSYWSGGRDTQYF	TGTGCCAGCAGTTATTGGTCGGGAGGGAGAGATACGCAGTATTTT
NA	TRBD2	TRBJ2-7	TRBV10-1	CASSPGGYEQYF	TGCGCCAGCAGCCCCGGGGGGTACGAGCAGTACTTC
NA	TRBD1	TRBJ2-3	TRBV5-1	CASSSFTGGGTDTQYF	TGCGCCAGCAGCTCGTTCACAGGGGGAGGAACAGATACGCAGTATTTT
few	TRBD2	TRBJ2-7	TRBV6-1	CASSEAAGGPYEQYF	TGTGCCAGCAGTGAAGCGGCGGGGGGGCCCTACGAGCAGTACTTC
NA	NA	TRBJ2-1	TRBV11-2	CASSFSQSPYNEQFF	TGTGCCAGCAGCTTTTCCCAGTCCCCTTATAATGAGCAGTTCTTC
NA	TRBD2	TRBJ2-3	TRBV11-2	CASSLGTSVSTDTQYF	TGTGCCAGCAGCCTCGGGACTAGCGTTAGCACAGATACGCAGTATTTT
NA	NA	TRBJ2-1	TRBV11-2	CASSLGSGPNNEQFF	TGTGCCAGCAGCTTAGGAAGTGGGCCTAACAATGAGCAGTTCTTC
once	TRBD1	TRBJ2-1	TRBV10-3	CAISPGTGGARNEQFF	TGTGCCATCAGCCCCGGGACAGGGGGCGCAAGGAATGAGCAGTTCTTC
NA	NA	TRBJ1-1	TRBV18	CASSPQGNTEAFF	TGTGCCAGCTCACCTCAGGGGAACACTGAAGCTTTCTTT
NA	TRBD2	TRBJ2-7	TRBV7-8	CASSDATSGETYEQYF	TGTGCCAGCAGCGACGCTACTAGCGGGGAAACCTACGAGCAGTACTTC
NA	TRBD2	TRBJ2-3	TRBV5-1	CASTSGTSGHTQYF	TGCGCCAGCACCTCCGGGACTAGCGGACATACGCAGTATTTT
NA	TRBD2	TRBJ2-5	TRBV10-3	CAIKGLAKGTQYF	TGTGCCATCAAGGGACTAGCCAAGGGGACCCAGTACTTC
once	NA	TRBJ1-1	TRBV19	CASSRRGFNTEAFF	TGTGCCAGTAGCAGACGGGGTTTTAACACTGAAGCTTTCTTT
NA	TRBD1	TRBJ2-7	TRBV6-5	CASSYSWDRVSYEQYF	TGTGCCAGCAGTTACTCGTGGGACAGGGTCTCCTACGAGCAGTACTTC
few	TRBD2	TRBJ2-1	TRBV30	CAWSYPPLAGVYPHNEQFF	TGTGCCTGGAGTTATCCGCCCCTAGCGGGAGTATACCCCCACAATGAGCAGTTCTTC
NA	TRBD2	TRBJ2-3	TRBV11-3	CASSLFVGLAGGEVTQYF	TGTGCCAGCAGCTTATTCGTTGGACTAGCGGGAGGTGAGGTTACGCAGTATTTT
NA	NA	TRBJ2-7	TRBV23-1	CASPTETYEQYF	TGCGCCAGCCCCACGGAGACCTACGAGCAGTACTTC
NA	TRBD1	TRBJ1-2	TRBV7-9	CASSPGTGYYGYTF	TGTGCCAGCAGCCCAGGGACAGGGTACTATGGCTACACCTTC